This TCR beta chain was captured in a study of T-cell memory formation after mild COVID-19. One entry per CDR3 protein, called by TCRdb with MiXCR from the 5' RACE reads. Found here are about 470,000 distinct CDR3 sequences, approximately 25% of them singletons; the top ten hold roughly an eighth. Study-wide points: Researchers report contracting CD4+ clones mostly in CM and EM, with CD8+ clones in EMRA.

Of note for this clonotype: What it binds is not known.

V lost 1 base and J 8 bases, leaving 9 bases between the germline ends. This CDR3 is built from 13 residues. Germline CDR1 reads LNHDA; CDR2 reads SQIVND (reference sequence). The gene calls are TRBV19 and TRBJ2-1, with a weak D call TRBD1 (6 bases). The TCR sequence derives from an adult woman who had mild COVID-19 (a few samples of this study predate the infection). Cell type and time point are not known. Sequences were obtained from PBMCs or a T cell subset sorted from them (not recorded which). CDR3 protein: CASSIARGDEQFF. The CDR3 DNA sequence: TGTGCCAGTAGTATAGCCAGGGGCGATGAGCAGTTCTTC.